Below, 27 T cell receptor beta chains from the same sample are listed, as sequenced in a study of shared clonotypes between healthy human individuals. TCRdb keeps only in-frame clones here, not all; method: immunoSEQ multiplex PCR. The table lists over 700,000 clones, roughly 72% of them singletons, with under 2% in the top ten. The sequenced sample was memory CD4+ T cells sorted from blood. Subset: CD45RA-negative fraction. The source is a young woman in good health.

This chain connects TRBV6-6 to TRBJ1-4; D ambiguous. The germline V gene encodes CDR1 MNHNY and CDR2 SVGAGI (reference sequence). This CDR3 region has 12 residues. V was clipped by 0 bases and J by 8 bases, with 4 bases between them. CDR3 sequence reads: CASSYSREKLFF. The CDR3, as DNA: TGTGCCAGCAGTTACTCGAGAGAAAAACTGTTTTTT.

The V and J genes are TRBV6-1 and TRBJ1-2, with D perhaps TRBD1 (5 bases). This CDR3 has 15 amino acids. CDR1 and CDR2 (germline): MNHNS, SASEGT. Trimming left V 2 bases short and J 7 bases short, with 17 bases between. This CDR3 reads CASSEIKVWGSGYTF. The DNA for the CDR3 is TGTGCCAGCAGTGAAATCAAAGTCTGGGGGTCTGGCTACACCTTC.

Concerning this clone: This sample includes further DNA sequences coding for the same CDR3. The chain joins TRBV14 to TRBJ2-1; 12 bases line up with TRBD2. The CDR3 is 15 amino acids. CDR1 and CDR2 from the germline V gene are SGHDN and FVKESK. V dropped 4 bases and J dropped 7; count of bases not matched to a gene: 5. The CDR3 region is CASSLLAGGRNEQFF. Here the CDR3 DNA reads TGTGCCAGCAGCCTTCTAGCGGGAGGGCGTAATGAGCAGTTCTTC.

This rearrangement joins TRBV7-3 to TRBJ2-3, with D perhaps matching TRBD2 (6 bases). Per germline, CDR1 SGHTA and CDR2 FQGTGA. Trimming pared 2 bases from V and 2 bases from J, leaving 8 bases between. The CDR3 runs 14 residues. CDR3 sequence: CASSLGGTTDTQYF. In DNA form, the CDR3 reads TGTGCCAGCAGCTTAGGCGGGACCACAGATACGCAGTATTTT.

The J gene is TRBJ2-7, the V gene TRBV7-8; possibly TRBD1 for D (6 bases). Germline loops: CDR1 SGHVS, CDR2 FQNEAQ. V lost 5 bases to trimming and J lost 3 bases, with 14 bases between them. This CDR3 is built from 14 residues. The CDR3 reads CASSRTDRGYEQYF. Written as DNA, the CDR3 is TGTGCCAGCAGCCGGACAGACCGCGGCTACGAGCAGTACTTC.

The chain combines TRBV6-1 with TRBJ2-1, with D maybe TRBD1 (5 bases). The CDR3 loop spans 16 amino acids. CDR1 and CDR2 (germline): MNHNS, SASEGT. Trimming took off 1 base at V and 3 bases at J, with 13 bases between the two ends. Written as DNA, the CDR3 is TGTGCCAGCAGTGAAGTGGGCCAGGGTTACTACAATGAGCAGTTCTTC. It translates to CASSEVGQGYYNEQFF.

V usage is TRBV7-9 and J usage is TRBJ2-1; 11 nucleotides align to TRBD2. The CDR3 extends over 14 amino acids. From germline, CDR1 is SEHNR and CDR2 FQNEAQ (reference sequence). Trimming at V came to 4 bases and at J to 6 bases, leaving 2 bases not matched to a gene. The CDR3 nucleotides read TGTGCCAGCAGCTCGGGACTAGCGGCCAATGAGCAGTTCTTC. Residues: CASSSGLAANEQFF.

This chain connects TRBV5-1 to TRBJ1-4, with D hard to call. CDR3 length: 15 residues. Deletions cut 0 bases from V and 0 bases from J, with 6 bases between. The V gene's germline CDR1 is SGHRS and CDR2 YFSETQ. CDR3 amino acids: CASSLGVTTNEKLFF. The CDR3 DNA sequence: TGCGCCAGCAGCTTGGGAGTTACAACTAATGAAAAACTGTTTTTT.

The chain is built from TRBV30 and TRBJ1-6; D not resolved. The ends were cut back, 3 bases at V and 7 bases at J, with 10 bases in the middle. Germline loops: CDR1 GTSNPN, CDR2 SVGIG (reference sequence). This CDR3 spans 13 amino acids. CDR3 residues: CAWSREINSPLHF. The CDR3 region has the DNA TGTGCCTGGAGCCGGGAGATCAATTCACCCCTCCACTTT. Using reference TRBV30 and TRBJ1-6 for the parts outside the CDR3, the full variable domain is SQTIHQWPATLVQPVGSPLSLECTVEGTSNPNLYWYRQAAGRGLQLLFYSVGIGQISSEVPQNLSASRPQDRQFILSSKKLLLSDSGFYLCAWSREINSPLHFGNGTRLTVT.

The rearrangement links TRBV19 to TRBJ2-3; D is perhaps TRBD2 (6 bases). Looked up from germline, CDR1 is LNHDA and CDR2 is SQIVND (reference sequence). This CDR3 region has 15 residues. V was trimmed by 3 bases and J by 2 bases, leaving 12 bases between them. CDR3 nucleotide sequence: TGTGCCAGTAGTATCCCGGGACTGAACACAGATACGCAGTATTTT. This gives the protein CASSIPGLNTDTQYF.

The chain combines TRBV28 with TRBJ2-3; 8 bases are a match to TRBD1. The CDR3 runs 14 residues. J gave up 4 bases and V 6 bases, and 6 bases lay outside the gene matches. In germline, CDR1 is MDHEN, CDR2 SYDVKM. Written as DNA, the CDR3 is TGTGCCAGCAGATCAGGGGGCCACGCAGATACGCAGTATTTT. Its protein product is CASRSGGHADTQYF.

The rearrangement joins TRBV12-5 to TRBJ2-5; D is possibly TRBD1 (8 bases). Germline V CDR1 and CDR2: LGHNT, FRNRAP. The CDR3 loop spans 17 amino acids. Trimming pared 2 bases from V and 5 bases from J, leaving 21 bases between. CDR3 nucleotide sequence: TGTGCTAGTGGTTTGTCCAACAGGGGGGGGCTGTCGGAGACCCAGTACTTC. This sequence encodes CASGLSNRGGLSETQYF.

The J gene is TRBJ2-1, the V gene TRBV5-8; 11 bases are shared with TRBD2. V dropped 0 bases and J dropped 8; count of bases not matched to a gene: 4. Germline CDR1 and CDR2: SGHTS and YDEGEE. This CDR3 has 15 amino acids. The chain's CDR3 is CASSLGLAGRHEQFF. The CDR3 coding sequence is TGTGCCAGCAGCTTGGGACTAGCGGGGAGGCATGAGCAGTTCTTC.

This clone was counted a single time. This is likely an artifact of a read error, given a far larger clone one base away. CDR3 residues: CASSFDRNYEQYF. CDR3 nucleotide sequence: TGCGCCAGCAGCTTCGACAGAAACTACGAGCAGTACTTC. The J gene is TRBJ2-7, the V gene TRBV5-1; weak D call: TRBD1 (5 bases). Trimming pared 2 bases from V and 3 bases from J, leaving 9 bases between. CDR1 SGHRS and CDR2 YFSETQ come from the germline V gene. This CDR3 is 13 amino acids long.

The V call is TRBV4-2, the J call TRBJ1-1, with D uncertain. V was pared by 6 bases and J by 8 bases, with 22 bases between. The CDR3 runs to 15 residues. Germline V lookup: CDR1 LGHNA, CDR2 YNFKEQ. The CDR3 region is CASSSGPYVKQEAFF. The CDR3 DNA sequence: TGTGCCAGCAGTTCGGGTCCCTACGTCAAACAAGAAGCTTTCTTT.

This rearrangement joins TRBV23-1 to TRBJ2-7; TRBD2 agrees at 9 bases. TRBV23-1 is recorded as an ORF, its role being uncertain. V was pared by 1 base and J by 10 bases, with 20 bases of the junction left unmatched. CDR3 length: 18 residues. The CDR3: CASSQFPAGGREGRQQYF. The CDR3 DNA is TGCGCCAGCAGTCAATTCCCCGCCGGGGGGCGGGAGGGCCGTCAACAGTACTTC.

This clone was seen a few times. V is TRBV7-6 and J is TRBJ2-7; 8 bases align to TRBD2. V was clipped by 0 bases and J by 0 bases; unmatched bases: 13. The length of the CDR3 is 19 residues. CDR1 and CDR2 (germline): SGHVS, FNYEAQ. The CDR3 here is CASSLAGAGDVEPSYEQYF. DNA of the CDR3: TGTGCCAGCAGCTTAGCTGGAGCGGGAGATGTTGAGCCCTCCTACGAGCAGTACTTC.

The V and J genes are TRBV4-1 and TRBJ2-3; D not certain. The CDR3 runs 12 residues. The germline CDR1 and CDR2 sequences are MGHRA and YSYEKL. Trimming removed 4 bases from V and 5 bases from J, with 7 bases in between. The CDR3 region is CASSRIGDTQYF. Here the CDR3 DNA reads TGCGCCAGCAGCCGAATAGGAGATACGCAGTATTTT.

The chain recombines TRBV6-5 with TRBJ1-5, with D possibly matching TRBD1 (6 bases). V was trimmed by 6 bases and J by 7 bases, leaving 19 bases between them. The CDR3 runs 15 residues. Germline loops: CDR1 MNHEY, CDR2 SVGAGI. CDR3 region: CASRTTGGQGQPQHF. CDR3 nucleotides: TGTGCCAGCAGAACTACGGGGGGCCAGGGACAGCCCCAGCATTTT.

The chain uses TRBV9 and TRBJ2-3; 14 nucleotides line up with TRBD2. V dropped 5 bases and J dropped 5; count of bases not matched to a gene: 10. Germline loops: CDR1 SGDLS, CDR2 YYNGEE. The CDR3 sequence is 17 residues long. CDR3 in DNA: TGTGCCAGCAGTCCAAAAGGGGGACTAGCGGGAGTAGATACGCAGTATTTT. Protein sequence: CASSPKGGLAGVDTQYF.

This clone came up a few times. Additional DNA sequences in this sample encode the identical CDR3. CDR3: CAWSGQGYEQYF. The CDR3 DNA sequence: TGTGCCTGGAGTGGGCAGGGGTACGAGCAGTACTTC. The chain uses TRBV30 and TRBJ2-7, with a weak D call TRBD1 (6 bases). CDR1 is GTSNPN and CDR2 is SVGIG in the germline V gene (reference sequence). The V end lost 1 base, the J end lost 4 bases, and 8 bases lay between the germline ends. The CDR3 length is 12 residues.

The chain has TRBV2 and TRBJ2-7, with D uncertain. Trimming stripped 1 base from V and 2 bases from J, with 6 bases between. CDR3 size: 13 residues. Per germline, CDR1 SNHLY and CDR2 FYNNEI. The CDR3 reads CASSEGGPYEQYF. The CDR3 DNA follows: TGTGCCAGCAGTGAAGGCGGTCCCTACGAGCAGTACTTC. The variable domain in full, with the rest retrieved from reference TRBV2 and TRBJ2-7, is EPEVTQTPSHQVTQMGQEVILRCVPISNHLYFYWYRQILGQKVEFLVSFYNNEISEKSEIFDDQFSVERPDGSNFTLKIRSTKLEDSAMYFCASSEGGPYEQYFGPGTRLTVT.

This clone was counted only a few times. The CDR3 DNA reads TGTGCCTTTAGCGGGAGGGCCGATGAGCAGTTCTTC. Residues: CAFSGRADEQFF. The V and J genes are TRBV6-1 and TRBJ2-1, with 11 bases matching TRBD2. The CDR3 loop spans 12 amino acids. Looked up from germline, CDR1 is MNHNS and CDR2 is SASEGT. V lost 11 bases, J lost 8 bases, and 5 bases stayed unmatched.

This chain joins TRBV2 and TRBJ2-1; 8 bases map to TRBD1. J lost 9 bases, V lost 4 bases, and 11 bases had no gene match. The CDR3 is 15 amino acids. Germline assignment: CDR1 SNHLY and CDR2 FYNNEI. DNA for the CDR3: TGTGCCAGCAGTGGACAGGGGAACCTACGGAGTGAGCAGTTCTTC. Translation gives CASSGQGNLRSEQFF.

Only a few counts were recorded for this clone. The V call is TRBV6-5, the J call TRBJ2-7; 11 bases are a match to TRBD1. The trim removed 4 bases at V and 1 base at J, leaving 3 bases unmatched. Germline V gene sequence: CDR1 MNHEY, CDR2 SVGAGI. This CDR3 spans 15 amino acids. CDR3 loop: CASSWTGGISYEQYF. Written as DNA, the CDR3 is TGTGCCAGCAGTTGGACAGGGGGCATATCCTACGAGCAGTACTTC.

This clone occurred a few times. This rearrangement joins TRBV28 to TRBJ1-2; D remains unclear. Germline V gene data show CDR1 as MDHEN and CDR2 as SYDVKM. V gave up 7 bases and J gave up 6 bases, with 12 bases separating them. This CDR3 is built from 12 residues. CDR3 region: CASMRVSDGYTF. The CDR3 nucleotides read TGTGCCAGCATGAGGGTATCGGATGGCTACACCTTC.

Many counts were recorded for this clone. The V gene is TRBV4-1, the J gene TRBJ2-1; TRBD2 matches 10 bases. Losses at the gene ends were 4 bases for V and 12 bases for J; bases not matched to a gene: 15. The CDR3 sequence is 16 residues long. Germline V gene lookup returns CDR1 MGHRA and CDR2 YSYEKL. The CDR3 here is CASSRNSGTSASGQFF. CDR3 DNA sequence: TGCGCCAGCAGCCGCAACTCCGGGACTAGCGCAAGCGGGCAGTTCTTC.